Listed below are T cell receptor beta chains from one sample, sequenced in a study of T-cell memory formation after mild COVID-19. TCRdb fed the 5' RACE reads into MiXCR, producing one record per CDR3 protein. The sample gives 10,000 to 15,000 distinct CDR3 sequences, about 15% of which show up once; about 54% is in the top ten. The sample was PBMCs or a T cell subset sorted from them (not recorded which). These receptors were collected from a young man who had mild COVID-19 (a few samples of this study predate the infection). Cell type and time point are not known. Both conserved end residues are part of each CDR3. D genes are given only for firm matches. Only part of the rows carry a size: once, few, many, or a class if the clone is expanded.

TRBV20-1	TRBJ2-3	-	many	TGCAGTGCTAGAATTGGGTGGGGCACAGATACGCAGTATTTT	CSARIGWGTDTQYF
TRBV7-9	TRBJ1-6	TRBD1	many	TGTGCCAGCAGCTTGGGGACAGGGTCGAATTCACCCCTCCACTTT	CASSLGTGSNSPLHF
TRBV7-9	TRBJ1-1	-	-	TGTGCCAGCAGCTCCGTAGCCAGGAACACTGAAGCTTTCTTT	CASSSVARNTEAFF
TRBV5-1	TRBJ2-5	-	many	TGCGCCAGCAGCTTGGAGGCGACCCAGTACTTC	CASSLEATQYF
TRBV6-2/TRBV6-3	TRBJ2-5	-	few	TGTGCCAGCAGTGGACCCTCTAGAAGGGAGACCCAGTACTTC	CASSGPSRRETQYF
TRBV7-8	TRBJ2-3	-	-	TGTGCCAGCAGCCCCAGTCCTGCGACCATCAGCACAGATACGCAGTATTTT	CASSPSPATISTDTQYF
TRBV10-3	TRBJ2-4	-	many	TGTGCCATCAGTGAGTCGGGAGGACCCTTAGGGCTAGCCAAAAACATTCAGTACTTC	CAISESGGPLGLAKNIQYF
TRBV6-2/TRBV6-3	TRBJ1-1	TRBD1	few	TGTGCCAGCAGCCTCGCCCGGGGGACAGGGGAAGCTTTCTTT	CASSLARGTGEAFF
TRBV5-1	TRBJ2-3	-	many	TGCGCCAGCAGCTCTGCTAGCACAGATACGCAGTATTTT	CASSSASTDTQYF
TRBV19	TRBJ1-2	TRBD1	few	TGTGCCAGTACCTTGAGAGGGGACAGGTGGCTAGACGGCTACACCTTC	CASTLRGDRWLDGYTF
TRBV6-5	TRBJ2-7	-	many	TGTGCCAGCAGCCGAAGACCAGGAGGCGAGCAGTACTTC	CASSRRPGGEQYF
TRBV28	TRBJ1-2	-	-	TGTGCCAGCAGTTCGCGCGACAGATATGGCTACACCTTC	CASSSRDRYGYTF
TRBV7-2	TRBJ2-5	-	many	TGTGCCAGCAGTCAGGGAGCAGTCCAAGAGACCCAGTACTTC	CASSQGAVQETQYF
TRBV3-1	TRBJ2-5	-	many	TGTGCCAGCAGCCCGGGACCCCCGGAGACCCAGTACTTC	CASSPGPPETQYF
TRBV6-5	TRBJ1-2	-	many	TGTGCCAGCAGTTGGCTAGGGACTGTCTATGGCTACACCTTC	CASSWLGTVYGYTF
TRBV19	TRBJ2-1	-	-	TGTGCCAGTAGTCCGAGGACCCGCTGGTGGGTGGGCAATGAGCAGTTCTTC	CASSPRTRWWVGNEQFF
TRBV4-1	TRBJ2-2	-	-	TGCGCCAGCAGCCAAGGGTTCAGGATGACCGGGGAGCTGTTTTTC	CASSQGFRMTGELFF
TRBV7-3	TRBJ1-1	TRBD1	few	TGTGCCAGCAGCTTACACAGGGGAGTTGGGAGCGGCACTGAAGCTTTCTTT	CASSLHRGVGSGTEAFF
TRBV7-2	TRBJ1-1	-	medium-sized	TGTGCCAGCAGCCCGTCAGGGTGGGACACTGAAGCTTTCTTT	CASSPSGWDTEAFF
TRBV2	TRBJ2-5	-	many	TGTGCCAGCAGTGTTGGGGCCTCCCAAGGGGAGACCCAGTACTTC	CASSVGASQGETQYF
TRBV7-2	TRBJ2-5	-	-	TGTGCCAGCAGCTCGATTAACGCCCCACAAGAGACCCAGTACTTC	CASSSINAPQETQYF
TRBV4-1	TRBJ2-1	-	many	TGCGCCAGCGGTTGGGGGGCAGGGGCCTACAATGAGCAGTTCTTC	CASGWGAGAYNEQFF
TRBV12-3/TRBV12-4	TRBJ2-5	TRBD2	many	TGTGCCAGCACCCGCCCGGGGGGAGAGACCCAGTACTTC	CASTRPGGETQYF
TRBV5-6	TRBJ1-1	TRBD1	many	TGTGCCAGCAGCCCGGGACAGGGGTGGGCTGAAGCTTTCTTT	CASSPGQGWAEAFF
TRBV5-1	TRBJ2-5	TRBD1	many	TGCGCCAGCAGCTTGGCCGACGTATTGGCAGGGGGCTTGGAGACCCAGTACTTC	CASSLADVLAGGLETQYF
TRBV2	TRBJ1-2	-	many	TGTGCCAGCAGTGAGTCTAGGGGATGGCAGACTCGCTATGGCTACACCTTC	CASSESRGWQTRYGYTF
TRBV2	TRBJ2-3	-	-	TGTGCCAGCAGTCACGGGCTCGTTGGCACAGATACGCAGTATTTT	CASSHGLVGTDTQYF
TRBV5-1	TRBJ1-5	TRBD1	many	TGCGCCAGCAGCCAGTGGACAGGCGATCAGCCCCAGCATTTT	CASSQWTGDQPQHF
TRBV6-5	TRBJ2-5	TRBD2	many	TGTGCCAGCAGTCCCGGGAGCGGGGGCATCAAAGAGACCCAGTACTTC	CASSPGSGGIKETQYF
TRBV28	TRBJ1-5	-	medium-sized	TGTGCCAGCAGTAGAAGGCAGCCCCTTTCTAATCAGCCCCAGCATTTT	CASSRRQPLSNQPQHF
TRBV10-3	TRBJ2-3	-	-	TGTGCCATCAGTTACTTAAAACGGGGCTGGGCGAACAAGTACACAGATACGCAGTATTTT	CAISYLKRGWANKYTDTQYF
TRBV15	TRBJ1-2	TRBD1	many	TGTGCCACCAGCGGGGCGATCGGGACAGCCTATGGCTACACCTTC	CATSGAIGTAYGYTF
TRBV5-4	TRBJ2-1	TRBD2	few	TGTGCCAGCACCGCGGGGACCAGGACTAGCGACTGGCAGTTCTTC	CASTAGTRTSDWQFF
TRBV30	TRBJ2-7	-	few	TGTGCCTGGAGTGTACCGGGGGAGCAGTACTTC	CAWSVPGEQYF
TRBV6-5	TRBJ1-6	TRBD1	few	TGTGCCAGCAGCAGGGGGAGCTCCTATAATTCACCCCTCCACTTT	CASSRGSSYNSPLHF
TRBV27	TRBJ1-5	-	-	TGTGCCAGCAGTTTATACGGGGGACGGAATCAGCCCCAGCATTTT	CASSLYGGRNQPQHF
TRBV6-2/TRBV6-3	TRBJ2-1	TRBD2	many	TGTGCCAGCAGTCATCGCCGACTAGCGGCGGAAACCTACAATGAGCAGTTCTTC	CASSHRRLAAETYNEQFF
TRBV6-5	TRBJ2-3	-	-	TGTGCCAGCAGTTACTCAGGGCAAAATACGCAGTATTTT	CASSYSGQNTQYF
TRBV7-9	TRBJ1-5	-	many	TGTGCCAGCAGCTTAGGGAATCAGCCCCAGCATTTT	CASSLGNQPQHF
TRBV3-1	TRBJ2-5	-	many	TGTGCCAGCAGCCCGTTCCTGGTGTTGGAGACCCAGTACTTC	CASSPFLVLETQYF
TRBV5-1	TRBJ2-1	-	many	TGCGCCAGCAGCTTATCACCTACCCGGGGCAATGAGCAGTTCTTC	CASSLSPTRGNEQFF
TRBV5-5	TRBJ1-2	TRBD1	-	TGTGCCAGCAGCGATACCGGGACAGGGTACGGCTACACCTTC	CASSDTGTGYGYTF
TRBV7-3	TRBJ2-5	-	many	TGTGCCAGCAGCCGGAACAGGGCAGGGACCCAGTACTTC	CASSRNRAGTQYF
TRBV27	TRBJ2-1	-	many	TGTGCCAGCAGTTTACCGAGCTCCTACAATGAGCAGTTCTTC	CASSLPSSYNEQFF
TRBV7-9	TRBJ1-5	-	many	TGTGCCAGCAGCTTAGGGGGGACCGCCGATCAGCCCCAGCATTTT	CASSLGGTADQPQHF
TRBV5-1	TRBJ1-1	TRBD1	many	TGCGCCAGCGGTATGACAGGGACGAACACTGAAGCTTTCTTT	CASGMTGTNTEAFF
TRBV5-1	TRBJ2-5	TRBD2	few	TGCGCCAGCAGCCCGGGACTAGCGGGGGGGTACCAAGAGACCCAGTACTTC	CASSPGLAGGYQETQYF
TRBV24-1	TRBJ2-1	TRBD2	-	TGTGCCACCAGTGGAGCGGGAGGGCAATACAATGAGCAGTTCTTC	CATSGAGGQYNEQFF
TRBV12-3/TRBV12-4	TRBJ2-5	-	-	TGTGCCAGCAGTTTAAGGGGCGGGGAGCAAATATATGAAGAGACCCAGTACTTC	CASSLRGGEQIYEETQYF
TRBV7-2	TRBJ1-2	-	many	TGTGCCTGCAACCCACAGGGAAGCAAGTATGGCTACACCTTC	CACNPQGSKYGYTF
TRBV19	TRBJ1-5	-	-	TGTGCCAGTAGTCCTATCCTTCCGGGACGGACGTATAGCAATCAGCCCCAGCATTTT	CASSPILPGRTYSNQPQHF
TRBV2	TRBJ1-2	-	medium-sized	TGTGCCAGCGAGGGGAATAACTATGGCTACACCTTC	CASEGNNYGYTF
TRBV7-2	TRBJ1-3	TRBD1	-	TGTGCCAGCGTGGGCCAGGGGGCAAGTGGAAACACCATATATTTT	CASVGQGASGNTIYF
TRBV13	TRBJ2-5	-	many	TGTGCCAGCAGCTTAGGGTCGGGCGAGACCCAGTACTTC	CASSLGSGETQYF
TRBV30	TRBJ2-1	-	few	TGTGCCTGGAGTACGCTGACGGGGGTCAATGAGCAGTTCTTC	CAWSTLTGVNEQFF
TRBV27	TRBJ2-5	-	many	TGTGCCAGCAGTTCCTACAGGGATTGGGAGACCCAGTACTTC	CASSSYRDWETQYF
TRBV2	TRBJ1-1	-	-	TGTGCCAGCAGTGAAGAGGACAGCCCGGTCAAGGAAGCTTTCTTT	CASSEEDSPVKEAFF
TRBV6-6	TRBJ2-7	-	-	TGTGCCACCGGGCAAAACTCCTACGAGCAGTACTTC	CATGQNSYEQYF
TRBV27	TRBJ2-7	-	many	TGTGCCAGCAGTTTTTCGGCAGCTCAAACCTACGAGCAGTACTTC	CASSFSAAQTYEQYF
TRBV9	TRBJ2-3	TRBD2	-	TGTGCCAGCAGCTCGGGAGGGAATACGCAGTATTTT	CASSSGGNTQYF